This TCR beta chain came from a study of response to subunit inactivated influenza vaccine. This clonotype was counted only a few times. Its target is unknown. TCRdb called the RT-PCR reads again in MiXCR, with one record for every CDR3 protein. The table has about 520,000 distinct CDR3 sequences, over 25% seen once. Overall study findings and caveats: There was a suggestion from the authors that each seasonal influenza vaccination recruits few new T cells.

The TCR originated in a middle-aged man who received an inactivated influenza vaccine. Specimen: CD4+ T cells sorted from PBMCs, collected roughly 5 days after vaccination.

The chain's CDR3 is CASRRPGTGEWNTGELFF. CDR3 nucleotide sequence: TGTGCCAGCAGGCGTCCCGGGACAGGGGAATGGAACACCGGGGAGCTGTTTTTT. This chain links TRBV11-2 with TRBJ2-2; 10 bases fit TRBD1. From germline, CDR1 is SGHAT and CDR2 FQNNGV. The CDR3 spans 18 residues. V lost 6 bases, J lost 1 base, and 11 bases stayed unmatched.